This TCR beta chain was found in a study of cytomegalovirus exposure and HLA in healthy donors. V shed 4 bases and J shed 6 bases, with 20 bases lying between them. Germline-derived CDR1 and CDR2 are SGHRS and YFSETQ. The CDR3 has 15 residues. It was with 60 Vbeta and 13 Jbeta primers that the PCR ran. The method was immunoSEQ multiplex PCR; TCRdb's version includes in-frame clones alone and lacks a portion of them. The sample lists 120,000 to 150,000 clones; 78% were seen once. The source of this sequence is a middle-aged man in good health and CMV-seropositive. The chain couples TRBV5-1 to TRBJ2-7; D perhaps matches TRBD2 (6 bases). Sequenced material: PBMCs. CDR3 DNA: TGCGCCAGCAGCCCGCGGGGCGGGGCTGATCTCGAGCAGTACTTC. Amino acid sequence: CASSPRGGADLEQYF.